Each of the 20 T cell receptor beta chains below was sequenced from the same sample in a study of T cell responses to AZD1222 COVID-19 vaccine. Clones were read by immunoSEQ multiplex PCR, and TCRdb kept only the in-frame ones, dropping some. This sample has about 130,000 clones; approximately 90% occur once, and the top ten carry 6.9%. The source material was peripheral blood, sampled on day 0 of AZD1222 vaccination. These receptors originate from an adult in good health.

The chain employs TRBV19 and TRBJ1-5; TRBD1 matches at 8 bases. The CDR3 length is 13 residues. Trimming cost V 8 bases and J 6 bases; bases outside gene matches: 6. Germline CDR1 and CDR2: LNHDA and SQIVND (reference sequence). CDR3: CASGAGGGQPQHF. DNA of the CDR3: TGTGCCAGTGGGGCAGGGGGCGGTCAGCCCCAGCATTTT. Using reference TRBV19 and TRBJ1-5 for the parts outside the CDR3, the full variable domain is DGGITQSPKYLFRKEGQNVTLSCEQNLNHDAMYWYRQDPGQGLRLIYYSQIVNDFQKGDIAEGYSVSREKKESFPLTVTSAQKNPTAFYLCASGAGGGQPQHFGDGTRLSIL.

The CDR3 loop reads CASSLVTARSYNEQFF. The CDR3 bases are TGTGCCAGCAGCTTAGTCACCGCTCGCTCCTACAATGAGCAGTTCTTC. This rearrangement joins TRBV7-9 to TRBJ2-1, with D unclear. V lost 1 base and J 0 bases, leaving 10 bases between the germline ends. Per the germline V gene, CDR1 is SEHNR and CDR2 is FQNEAQ (reference sequence). The CDR3 has 16 amino acids. Complete variable domain (other parts from reference TRBV7-9 and TRBJ2-1): DTGVSQNPRHKITKRGQNVTFRCDPISEHNRLYWYRQTLGQGPEFLTYFQNEAQLEKSRLLSDRFSAERPKGSFSTLEIQRTEQGDSAMYLCASSLVTARSYNEQFFGPGTRLTVL.

This clone is a singleton in its sample. The chain has TRBV13 and TRBJ2-3, with 7 bases aligning to TRBD1. The germline V gene encodes CDR1 PRHDT and CDR2 FYEKMQ (reference sequence). Unmatched junction bases numbered 8, after V lost 7 bases and J lost 4 bases. CDR3 length equals 14 residues. The CDR3 nucleotides read TGTGCCAGCACCCTTTCAGGGGGAGCAGATACGCAGTATTTT. Protein sequence: CASTLSGGADTQYF.

This clone was seen only once. The chain carries TRBV10-3 and TRBJ2-3; 13 nucleotides match TRBD2. Germline-derived CDR1 and CDR2 are ENHRY and SYGVKD. The CDR3 covers 16 residues. Trimming took 6 bases from V and 0 from J; bases not matched to a gene: 3. The DNA for the CDR3 is TGTGCCATCAGGCCGACTAGCGGGGGGAGCACAGATACGCAGTATTTT. Translated, it gives CAIRPTSGGSTDTQYF.

This clone has just one count. The chain carries TRBV6-5 and TRBJ2-7; no reliable D call. This CDR3 contains 12 residues. Germline loops: CDR1 MNHEY, CDR2 SVGAGI. V lost 6 bases and J 5 bases, leaving 11 bases between the germline ends. This chain's CDR3 is CASSTTENEQYF. The DNA of the CDR3 is TGTGCCAGCAGCACCACAGAGAACGAGCAGTACTTC.

The chain carries TRBV10-1 and TRBJ1-6; 9 bases align to TRBD1. Germline V gene lookup returns CDR1 WNHNN and CDR2 SYGVQD (reference sequence). The CDR3 consists of 14 residues. The V segment lost 5 bases and the J segment 7 bases; nucleotides outside the gene matches: 3. CDR3 in amino acids: CASSLGQGNSPLHF. The DNA for the CDR3 is TGCGCCAGCAGTTTGGGACAGGGAAATTCACCCCTCCACTTT.

V is TRBV5-4 and J is TRBJ2-5; D gene unclear. Germline loops: CDR1 SGHNT, CDR2 YYREEE (reference sequence). The V end was cut by 3 bases, the J end by 4 bases, with 4 bases between. This CDR3 spans 11 amino acids. In DNA, the CDR3 is TGTGCCAGCAGCTCCTTAGAGACCCAGTACTTC. Its translation: CASSSLETQYF.

V usage is TRBV2 and J usage is TRBJ1-2, with D tentatively TRBD1 (6 bases). The CDR3 extends over 17 amino acids. The ends were cut back, 5 bases at V and 5 bases at J, with 24 bases in the middle. Germline lookup yields CDR1 SNHLY and CDR2 FYNNEI. The CDR3 is CASSNDRTVGGAYGYTF. CDR3 DNA: TGTGCCAGCAGTAACGACCGGACAGTCGGGGGGGCATATGGCTACACCTTC.

This chain's CDR3 is CASSAYRGPSTDTQYF. CDR3 coding DNA: TGTGCCAGCAGCGCATACAGGGGGCCCAGCACAGATACGCAGTATTTT. V and J are TRBV7-8 and TRBJ2-3; 9 bases match TRBD1. Germline trimming cut 5 bases from V and 0 bases from J; bases unmatched to any gene: 6. Germline CDR1 is SGHVS and CDR2 is FQNEAQ. The CDR3 runs to 16 residues.

V is TRBV6-1 and J is TRBJ2-3, with TRBD2 as a possible D gene (5 bases). The CDR3 runs 13 residues. Germline CDR1 MNHNS, CDR2 SASEGT. Trimming took 2 bases from V and 9 from J, leaving 12 bases between them. CDR3 amino acids: CASSEYFGRTQYF. The CDR3 region has the DNA TGTGCCAGCAGTGAATATTTTGGGAGAACGCAGTATTTT.

The CDR3 nucleotides are TGCGCCAGCAGGCTAGCGGTTCTAATCAATGAGCAGTTCTTC. Its translation is CASRLAVLINEQFF. V gene TRBV5-1 combines with J gene TRBJ2-1; TRBD2 matches at 7 bases. The J segment lost 6 bases and the V segment lost 5 bases, leaving 8 bases of the junction unmatched. The CDR3 has 14 residues. Germline V gives CDR1 SGHRS, CDR2 YFSETQ.

The chain combines TRBV10-3 with TRBJ2-2; TRBD2 matches at 7 bases. V gave up 4 bases and J gave up 5 bases; unmatched junction bases: 7. CDR1 and CDR2 from the germline V gene are ENHRY and SYGVKD. The CDR3 is made up of 15 amino acids. CDR3 bases: TGTGCCATCAGTGTACCGGGGGGAGTTACCGGGGAGCTGTTTTTT. This encodes CAISVPGGVTGELFF.

The J gene is TRBJ2-7, the V gene TRBV7-9, with 9 bases that match TRBD1. The trim removed 2 bases at V and 5 bases at J, leaving 7 bases unmatched. There are 15 residues in the CDR3. Germline V gene data show CDR1 as SEHNR and CDR2 as FQNEAQ (reference sequence). Here the CDR3 DNA reads TGTGCCAGCAGCTTACACGGGACAGGGCGCAACGAGCAGTACTTC. Residues: CASSLHGTGRNEQYF. Looking up the rest from reference TRBV7-9 and TRBJ2-7 gives the full variable domain: DTGVSQNPRHKITKRGQNVTFRCDPISEHNRLYWYRQTLGQGPEFLTYFQNEAQLEKSRLLSDRFSAERPKGSFSTLEIQRTEQGDSAMYLCASSLHGTGRNEQYFGPGTRLTVT.

This chain joins TRBV2 and TRBJ1-5; D not certain. This CDR3 has 15 amino acids. Germline loops: CDR1 SNHLY, CDR2 FYNNEI. The V end lost 7 bases, the J end lost 4 bases, and 17 bases lay between the germline ends. This CDR3 reads CASNQSGSANQPQHF. The CDR3 nucleotides read TGTGCCAGCAATCAATCCGGGAGCGCTAATCAGCCCCAGCATTTT.

This sequence joins TRBV18 and TRBJ1-4; D is unresolved. CDR1 is KGHSH and CDR2 is LQKENI in the germline V gene. The CDR3 totals 14 residues. V was shortened by 2 bases and J by 7 bases, with 11 bases between the two germline ends. The CDR3 sequence is CASSPVRAGEKLFF. CDR3 DNA sequence: TGTGCCAGCTCACCAGTAAGGGCAGGTGAAAAACTGTTTTTT.

This sequence joins TRBV6-5 and TRBJ1-1; D gene unclear. Trimming took off 0 bases at V and 4 bases at J, with 12 bases between the two ends. The CDR3 is 15 amino acids. Germline V gene lookup returns CDR1 MNHEY and CDR2 SVGAGI. CDR3 nucleotides: TGTGCCAGCAGTTACTCCCACATTTTGAGCACTGAAGCTTTCTTT. Its translation: CASSYSHILSTEAFF.

This clone was counted a single time. The CDR3 region is CASSSYSGQAILSGANVLTF. The CDR3 region has the DNA TGTGCCAGCAGTTCCTATTCGGGACAGGCGATCCTTTCTGGGGCCAACGTCCTGACTTTC. The chain recombines TRBV27 with TRBJ2-6; 8 positions agree with TRBD1. With V trimmed by 4 bases and J by 1 base, 15 bases remained unmatched. CDR3 length: 20 residues. Per the germline V gene, CDR1 is MNHEY and CDR2 is SMNVEV (reference sequence).

This clone came up a few times. CDR3 in amino acids: CASSIVGQGNYGYTF. The CDR3 nucleotides read TGTGCCAGTAGTATAGTGGGACAGGGAAACTATGGCTACACCTTC. This chain connects TRBV19 to TRBJ1-2, with 9 bases aligning to TRBD1. This CDR3 has 15 residues. The germline V gene encodes CDR1 LNHDA and CDR2 SQIVND (reference sequence). The trim removed 1 base at V and 2 bases at J, leaving 2 bases unmatched.

V and J are TRBV7-2 and TRBJ1-5; 8 bases align to TRBD1. V lost 5 bases to trimming and J lost 4 bases; unmatched junction nucleotides: 4. The CDR3 consists of 14 residues. Germline assignment: CDR1 SGHTA and CDR2 FQGNSA. CDR3 nucleotide sequence: TGTGCCAGCAGCCCGGGACAGGAAAATCAGCCCCAGCATTTT. It encodes CASSPGQENQPQHF. Using reference TRBV7-2 and TRBJ1-5 for the parts outside the CDR3, the full variable domain is GAGVSQSPSNKVTEKGKDVELRCDPISGHTALYWYRQSLGQGLEFLIYFQGNSAPDKSGLPSDRFSAERTGGSVSTLTIQRTQQEDSAVYLCASSPGQENQPQHFGDGTRLSIL.

The chain combines TRBV27 with TRBJ2-1, with D perhaps TRBD1 (6 bases). Trimming removed 6 bases at V and 4 bases at J, with 16 bases between. Germline V CDR1 and CDR2: MNHEY, SMNVEV (reference sequence). The CDR3 loop spans 15 amino acids. The CDR3 DNA follows: TGTGCCAGCAGGTCTAGGGGGAGCAGTTACAATGAGCAGTTCTTC. It encodes CASRSRGSSYNEQFF.